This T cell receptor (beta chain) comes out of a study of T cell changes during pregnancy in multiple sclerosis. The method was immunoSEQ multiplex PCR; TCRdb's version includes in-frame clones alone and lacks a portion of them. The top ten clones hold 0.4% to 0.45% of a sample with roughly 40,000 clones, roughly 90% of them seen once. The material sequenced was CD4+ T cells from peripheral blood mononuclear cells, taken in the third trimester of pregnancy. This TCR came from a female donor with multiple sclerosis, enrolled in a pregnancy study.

The CDR3 nucleotides read TGTGCCAGCCGGGACAGGATTCCGTCCTACGAGCAGTACTTC. This codes for CASRDRIPSYEQYF. J is TRBJ2-7 and V is TRBV28, with 8 bases that match TRBD1. Looked up from germline, CDR1 is MDHEN and CDR2 is SYDVKM. Trimming removed 8 bases from V and 1 base from J; junction bases left unmatched: 7. The CDR3 extends over 14 amino acids.